The 23 T cell receptor beta chains below were found in one sample sequenced in a study of OX40 agonist ivuxolimab in advanced cancers. Libraries were built with the immunoSEQ multiplex PCR assay. TCRdb obtained this table from immuneACCESS and retained in-frame rearrangements with V and J assigned. These tables miss some clones; where compared with another copy, unresolved V genes account for less than half of the shortfall, and the remainder is unexplained. The sample data list about 57,000 clones, and 83% of these were observed just once. The ten top clones hold approximately 2.8% of the sample. Sample: CD4+ or CD8+ T cells sorted from blood, taken in a trial of the OX40 agonist ivuxolimab. The receptors originated from an adult with an advanced solid tumor such as melanoma, head and neck, liver or kidney cancer.

This clone was seen a few times. The rearrangement joins TRBV11-2 to TRBJ1-6; D gene ambiguous. CDR3 length equals 15 residues. V lost 1 base and J lost 4, with 8 bases in between. The germline CDR1 and CDR2 sequences are SGHAT and FQNNGV. CDR3 in amino acids: CASSLAHRYNSPLHF. CDR3 DNA sequence: TGTGCCAGCAGCTTAGCTCACAGATATAATTCACCCCTCCACTTT.

This rearrangement joins TRBV7-9 to TRBJ1-1; 8 nucleotides align to TRBD1. J was trimmed by 4 bases and V by 1 base; bases with no gene match: 5. CDR3 length: 15 residues. The germline gives CDR1 SEHNR, CDR2 FQNEAQ (reference sequence). The CDR3 protein is CASSLVGQGATEAFF. The CDR3 DNA reads TGTGCCAGCAGCTTAGTCGGACAGGGAGCCACTGAAGCTTTCTTT.

This sequence joins TRBV29-1 and TRBJ2-2; 12 bases line up with TRBD2. The V gene end was trimmed by 5 bases and the J gene end by 3 bases; junction bases not matched to a gene: 13. Per germline, CDR1 SQVTM and CDR2 ANQGSEA. The CDR3 totals 18 residues. The CDR3 spells CSVWGLAGGPRDTGELFF. The CDR3 DNA reads TGCAGCGTTTGGGGGCTAGCGGGAGGGCCGAGGGACACCGGGGAGCTGTTTTTT.

The rearrangement links TRBV15 to TRBJ1-5; no definite D call. The germline CDR1 and CDR2 sequences are LNHNV and YYDKDF (reference sequence). With 1 base removed from V and 2 bases from J, the gap between germline ends came to 12 bases. CDR3 length equals 16 residues. The CDR3 is CATSRGGRAGNQPQHF. CDR3 in DNA: TGTGCCACCAGCAGAGGTGGAAGGGCCGGCAATCAGCCCCAGCATTTT.

The chain is built from TRBV5-1 and TRBJ1-1; no reliable D call. Germline V gene lookup returns CDR1 SGHRS and CDR2 YFSETQ. The CDR3 consists of 12 residues. V was clipped by 4 bases and J by 7 bases, with 11 bases between them. CDR3 sequence (DNA): TGCGCCAGCAGCGAGCGGACGGGTGAAGCTTTCTTT. Encoded protein: CASSERTGEAFF.

The rearrangement links TRBV29-1 to TRBJ2-1, with 8 bases matching TRBD2. The trim removed 6 bases at V and 2 bases at J, leaving 12 bases unmatched. The CDR3 spans 16 residues. Germline V gene lookup returns CDR1 SQVTM and CDR2 ANQGSEA. The CDR3 region has the DNA TGCAGCGTCCTCGGAGGGCCAGCGGGGGCCTACAATGAGCAGTTCTTC. Amino acids: CSVLGGPAGAYNEQFF.

This clone was seen more than once but under ten times. The chain employs TRBV4-1 and TRBJ1-5, with unresolved D. Germline V lookup: CDR1 MGHRA, CDR2 YSYEKL. V was trimmed by 1 base and J by 3 bases, leaving 10 bases between them. The CDR3 has 15 residues. As DNA, the CDR3 is TGCGCCAGCAGCCAAGGGGTTGGAGTCAATCAGCCCCAGCATTTT. This encodes CASSQGVGVNQPQHF.

The gene calls are TRBV6-6 and TRBJ2-1; weak D call: TRBD2 (5 bases). CDR1 is MNHNY, CDR2 SVGAGI, per germline (reference sequence). The CDR3 has 12 amino acids. V was shortened by 3 bases and J by 10 bases, with 10 bases between the two germline ends. CDR3 sequence: CASSYPPGEQFF. The CDR3 DNA sequence: TGTGCCAGCAGTTATCCCCCGGGGGAGCAGTTCTTC.

CDR3 loop: CASSPWTASSYNEQFF. CDR3 in DNA: TGTGCCAGCAGCCCCTGGACAGCAAGCTCCTACAATGAGCAGTTCTTC. The chain joins TRBV11-2 to TRBJ2-1; D may be TRBD1 (6 bases). V gave up 5 bases and J gave up 0 bases, with 14 bases separating them. The CDR3 extends over 16 amino acids. CDR1 and CDR2 (germline): SGHAT, FQNNGV.

The chain couples TRBV18 to TRBJ2-7; 7 bases line up with TRBD2. This CDR3 has 16 residues. Germline CDR1 and CDR2: KGHSH and LQKENI. J gave up 5 bases and V 1 base, and 11 bases lay outside the gene matches. The CDR3 reads CASSPREGKRTHEQYF. The CDR3 region has the DNA TGTGCCAGCTCACCACGGGAGGGAAAAAGGACGCACGAGCAGTACTTC.

This sequence joins TRBV28 and TRBJ2-1; the match to TRBD2 covers 7 bases. V trimming: 5 bases; J trimming: 9 bases; junction bases outside the gene matches: 10. This CDR3 spans 14 amino acids. Germline V gene data show CDR1 as MDHEN and CDR2 as SYDVKM. The CDR3 region is CASSRWGGSGEQFF. CDR3 nucleotides: TGTGCCAGCAGTCGATGGGGCGGGAGTGGTGAGCAGTTCTTC. Full variable domain (missing parts from reference TRBV28 and TRBJ2-1): DVKVTQSSRYLVKRTGEKVFLECVQDMDHENMFWYRQDPGLGLRLIYFSYDVKMKEKGDIPEGYSVSREKKERFSLILESASTNQTSMYLCASSRWGGSGEQFFGPGTRLTVL.

Comment on this clone: Other nucleotide sequences in the sample specify the same CDR3. The V gene is TRBV18, the J gene TRBJ1-4, with D maybe TRBD1 (5 bases). This CDR3 comprises 14 residues. CDR1 and CDR2 (germline): KGHSH, LQKENI. Between the trimmed V and J ends, which lost 1 base and 6 bases, there was a span of 9 bases. The CDR3 coding sequence is TGTGCCAGCTCACCACAAGGGGCGGATGAAAAACTGTTTTTT. Its translation: CASSPQGADEKLFF. Filled out from reference TRBV18 and TRBJ1-4, the complete variable domain reads NAGVMQNPRHLVRRRGQEARLRCSPMKGHSHVYWYRQLPEEGLKFMVYLQKENIIDESGMPKERFSAEFPKEGPSILRIQQVVRGDSAAYFCASSPQGADEKLFFGSGTQLSVL.

This rearrangement joins TRBV30 to TRBJ1-5; D is unresolved. V gave up 0 bases and J gave up 2 bases, with 5 bases separating them. The CDR3 has 13 amino acids. CDR1 GTSNPN and CDR2 SVGIG come from the germline V gene (reference sequence). CDR3 nucleotide sequence: TGTGCCTGGAGTGTCGGACGCAATCAGCCCCAGCATTTT. Residues: CAWSVGRNQPQHF.

This clone was observed a few times. The chain couples TRBV20-1 to TRBJ1-2; D possibly corresponds to TRBD1 (5 bases). Germline V gene sequence: CDR1 DFQATT, CDR2 SNEGSKA (reference sequence). The length of the CDR3 is 11 residues. V was trimmed by 3 bases and J by 8 bases, leaving 10 bases between them. CDR3 DNA: TGCAGTGCTAGGGCTCGGGGCGGCTACACCTTC. Amino acids: CSARARGGYTF.

This clone was counted a single time. The chain links TRBV7-9 to TRBJ2-2; D is possibly TRBD1 or TRBD2 (5 bases each). Trimming pared 6 bases from V and 5 bases from J, leaving 13 bases between. This CDR3 comprises 14 residues. CDR1 is SEHNR and CDR2 is FQNEAQ in the germline V gene (reference sequence). CDR3 nucleotides: TGTGCCAGCAGACAGGCCCAGCGGACCGGGGAGCTGTTTTTT. Amino acid sequence: CASRQAQRTGELFF.

This chain uses TRBV25-1 with TRBJ2-6; TRBD1 is a possible D gene (5 bases). The V end was cut by 5 bases, the J end by 1 base, with 6 bases between. Germline CDR1 and CDR2: MGHDK and SYGVNS. The CDR3 spans 14 residues. The CDR3 DNA is TGTGCCAGCAGTCGACAGTCTGGGGCCAACGTCCTGACTTTC. It yields the protein CASSRQSGANVLTF.

This clone has a single count. The chain links TRBV21-1 to TRBJ2-6; TRBD1, the table's D call, was not compared with the DNA. TRBV21-1 is designated a pseudogene. The length of the CDR3 is 18 residues. The CDR3 DNA reads as TGTGCCAGCAGCAACACGGAGACAGCCACCTCTGGGGCCAACGTCCTGACTTTC. Its translation is CASSNTETATSGANVLTF.

The chain employs TRBV7-2 and TRBJ2-2; 14 bases are a match to TRBD2. V gave up 6 bases and J gave up 5 bases; unmatched junction bases: 2. Germline CDR1 reads SGHTA; CDR2 reads FQGNSA. The CDR3 sequence is 15 residues long. The CDR3 sequence is CASRGTSGRTGELFF. CDR3 DNA sequence: TGTGCCAGCAGGGGGACTAGCGGGAGAACCGGGGAGCTGTTTTTT.

V gene TRBV11-2 combines with J gene TRBJ2-1; no reliable D call. The CDR3 consists of 11 residues. The V end was cut by 6 bases, the J end by 6 bases, with 6 bases between. The V gene's germline CDR1 is SGHAT and CDR2 FQNNGV. The CDR3 nucleotides are TGTGCCAGCAGTCAGGTCAATGAGCAGTTCTTC. The encoded protein is CASSQVNEQFF.

The genes are TRBV19 and TRBJ1-5; maybe TRBD1 (5 bases). Trimming removed 8 bases at V and 1 base at J, with 15 bases between. The germline V gene has CDR1 LNHDA and CDR2 SQIVND (reference sequence). The CDR3 extends over 15 amino acids. This chain's CDR3 is CASGGAARSNQPQHF. The CDR3 nucleotides are TGTGCCAGTGGCGGGGCAGCCCGGAGCAATCAGCCCCAGCATTTT.

This clone was detected only once. The chain has TRBV7-2 and TRBJ2-7; TRBD2 agrees at 9 bases. V dropped 5 bases and J dropped 6; count of bases not matched to a gene: 11. Germline V CDR1 and CDR2: SGHTA, FQGNSA. The CDR3 runs to 15 residues. For the CDR3, the DNA is TGTGCCAGCAGCCCTACGGGCGGGAGGGCCATCGAGCAGTACTTC. Protein: CASSPTGGRAIEQYF.

This clone was seen only a few times. The genes are TRBV18 and TRBJ1-1; D is unclear. Germline-derived CDR1 and CDR2 are KGHSH and LQKENI. Trimming shortened V by 3 bases and J by 1 base, and 9 bases separated the two germline ends. The CDR3 has 14 amino acids. Here the CDR3 DNA reads TGTGCCAGCTCACCGTCCAGGAAGAACACTGAAGCTTTCTTT. Protein: CASSPSRKNTEAFF.

The CDR3 reads CASSPSSGRGDTQYF. CDR3 DNA sequence: TGTGCCAGCAGCCCCTCCAGCGGGAGGGGGGATACGCAGTATTTT. The chain carries TRBV7-9 and TRBJ2-3, with 10 bases aligning to TRBD2. Per the germline V gene, CDR1 is SEHNR and CDR2 is FQNEAQ (reference sequence). The CDR3 contains 15 residues. V shed 5 bases and J 6 bases; nucleotides not matched to a gene: 8.